The subject of this entry is one TCR beta chain. The antigen is undetermined. Scientists recovered RNA and DNA together from approximately 20-30 mg of unsorted bulk tissue. Chronic HBV infection was present in the patients, who were treatment-naive. Germline CDR1 is MNHEY and CDR2 is SVGAGI. The CDR3 runs to 15 residues. These data originate in a study of tumor-infiltrating lymphocytes in primary liver carcinoma. For the study at large: The patient population consisted of men and women between 30 and 69 years of age. Overall study findings and caveats: Overlap between tumor regions exceeded overlap of tumor with adjacent tissue or blood.

With 400 to 550 ng total RNA as template and a constant-region primer, TCR beta cDNA was made. ARM-PCR, slightly modified, supplied the TCR beta libraries through three nested multiplex PCR rounds. Amplification in the first two PCR rounds was performed using TRBV1-TRBV30 forward primers and a C-beta reverse primer for 9 to 11 cycles each. TCRdb called the multiplex PCR reads again in MiXCR, with one record for every CDR3 protein. The sample includes roughly 120,000 distinct CDR3 sequences, 65% to 75% of them seen just once. Input material: tumor-adjacent normal liver tissue. The chain recombines TRBV6-5 with TRBJ2-3; D not resolved. Matching the DNA end better, TRBJ1-5 makes the J call doubtful. This sequence originates from a woman aged 55-75 years with primary liver carcinoma and hepatitis B virus infection. The CDR3 region is CASSHGSASTDTQHF. Here the CDR3 DNA reads TGTGCCAGCAGTCACGGGAGCGCCAGCACAGATACGCAGCATTTT.